The present entry profiles one T cell receptor (beta chain) with its context. Generated by immunoSEQ multiplex PCR, the TCRdb table keeps only in-frame clones and is missing some. The repertoire has about 1.1 million clones, 60% to 85% of them found once; the top ten carry 0.89%. This CDR3 has 15 amino acids. V lost 3 bases and J 6 bases, leaving 15 bases between the germline ends. The germline gives CDR1 SEHNR, CDR2 FQNEAQ (reference sequence). This record belongs to a study of shared clonotypes between healthy human individuals. The TCR originated in a man between 18 and 29 years old in good health. Some clones in this sample may be carry-over from other donors' samples. The sequenced material came from memory CD4+ T cells from PBMCs. Subset indicated: CD45RA-negative fraction. V gene TRBV7-9 combines with J gene TRBJ2-1; tentative D call: TRBD2 (6 bases). CDR3 bases: TGTGCCAGCAGCTTTAGGTCTAGCGCGACCAATGAGCAGTTCTTC. It translates to CASSFRSSATNEQFF.